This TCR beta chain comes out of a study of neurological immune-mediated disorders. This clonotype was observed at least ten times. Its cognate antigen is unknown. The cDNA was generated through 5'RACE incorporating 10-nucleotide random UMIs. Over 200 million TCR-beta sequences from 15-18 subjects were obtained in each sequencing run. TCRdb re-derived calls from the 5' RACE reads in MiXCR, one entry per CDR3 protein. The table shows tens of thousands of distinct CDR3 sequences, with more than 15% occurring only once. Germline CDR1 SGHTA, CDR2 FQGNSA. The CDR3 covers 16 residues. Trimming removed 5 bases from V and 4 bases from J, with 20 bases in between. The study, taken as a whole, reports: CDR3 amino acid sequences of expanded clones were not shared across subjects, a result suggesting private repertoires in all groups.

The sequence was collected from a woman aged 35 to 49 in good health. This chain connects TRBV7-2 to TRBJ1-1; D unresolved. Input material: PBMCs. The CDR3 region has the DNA TGTGCCAGCAGCGAACGGTTGGGCCCTTTGGGCACTGAAGCTTTCTTT. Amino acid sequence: CASSERLGPLGTEAFF.